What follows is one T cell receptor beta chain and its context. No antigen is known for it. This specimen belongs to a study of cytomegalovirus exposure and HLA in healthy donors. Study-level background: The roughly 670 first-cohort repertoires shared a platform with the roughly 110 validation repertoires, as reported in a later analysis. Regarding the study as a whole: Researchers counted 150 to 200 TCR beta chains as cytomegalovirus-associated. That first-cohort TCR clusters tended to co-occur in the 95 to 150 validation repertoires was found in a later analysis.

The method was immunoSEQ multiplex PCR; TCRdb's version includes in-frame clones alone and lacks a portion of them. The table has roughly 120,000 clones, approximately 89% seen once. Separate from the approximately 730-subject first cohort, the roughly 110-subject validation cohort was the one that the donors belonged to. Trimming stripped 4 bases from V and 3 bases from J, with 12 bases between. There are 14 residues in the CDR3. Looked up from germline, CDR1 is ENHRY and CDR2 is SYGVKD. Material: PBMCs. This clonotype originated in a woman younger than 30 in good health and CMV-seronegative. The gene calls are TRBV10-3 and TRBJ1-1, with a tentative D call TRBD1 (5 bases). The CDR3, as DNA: TGTGCCATCAGTGCCTCAGGAGGGGACACTGAAGCTTTCTTT. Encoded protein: CAISASGGDTEAFF.